The 15 T cell receptor beta chains presented below share a single source sample, sequenced in a study of blood T cell repertoires in COVID-19. Repertoires were generated with immunoSEQ multiplex PCR, while TCRdb's copy carries only in-frame clones and drops some. The sample has 80,000 to 100,000 clones, 82% seen once. The sequencing sample was made of peripheral blood. Receptor source: a man between 65 and 79 years old with active or convalescent COVID-19.

The genes are TRBV2 and TRBJ2-3; D unclear. The CDR3 has 11 residues. V was shortened by 8 bases and J by 2 bases, with 5 bases between the two germline ends. Germline V gene lookup returns CDR1 SNHLY and CDR2 FYNNEI. The CDR3 coding sequence is TGTGCCAGCGACTCCACAGATACGCAGTATTTT. Amino acid sequence: CASDSTDTQYF. The full variable domain, rest sourced from reference TRBV2 and TRBJ2-3, is EPEVTQTPSHQVTQMGQEVILRCVPISNHLYFYWYRQILGQKVEFLVSFYNNEISEKSEIFDDQFSVERPDGSNFTLKIRSTKLEDSAMYFCASDSTDTQYFGPGTRLTVL.

The rearrangement uses TRBV10-3 and TRBJ2-1, with TRBD1 matching over 8 bases. V lost 6 bases and J lost 12; bases outside the gene matches: 4. The V gene's germline CDR1 is ENHRY and CDR2 SYGVKD. The CDR3 loop spans 11 amino acids. Here the CDR3 reads CAIRTGEWQFF. DNA of the CDR3: TGTGCCATCAGGACAGGGGAGTGGCAGTTCTTC.

This clone was seen a single time. This chain uses TRBV5-6 with TRBJ2-7; possibly TRBD2 for D (5 bases). CDR3 length equals 15 residues. Per germline, CDR1 SGHDT and CDR2 YYEEEE. The V and J ends lost 2 bases and 1 base respectively, with 13 bases between them. CDR3 DNA: TGTGCCAGCAGCTTTGGTGTCAGAGGGTCCTACGAGCAGTACTTC. This sequence encodes CASSFGVRGSYEQYF.

By proportion, this clone is medium-sized (0.01 to 0.1%). The sample contains more than one DNA sequence encoding this CDR3. The rearrangement uses TRBV20-1 and TRBJ2-7; possibly TRBD2 for D (6 bases). The germline CDR1 and CDR2 sequences are DFQATT and SNEGSKA (reference sequence). The CDR3 totals 11 residues. Trimming stripped 6 bases from V and 5 bases from J, with 11 bases between. The CDR3 protein is CSASSGHEQYF. The CDR3 nucleotides read TGCAGTGCGAGTAGCGGCCACGAGCAGTACTTC.

V is TRBV4-1 and J is TRBJ1-4; no definite D call. CDR1 and CDR2 (germline): MGHRA, YSYEKL. The CDR3 sequence is 17 residues long. Trimming shortened V by 0 bases and J by 0 bases, and 11 bases separated the two germline ends. CDR3 sequence: CASSQDEGPPTNEKLFF. CDR3 nucleotides: TGCGCCAGCAGCCAAGATGAGGGTCCCCCAACTAATGAAAAACTGTTTTTT.

The rearrangement links TRBV6-6 to TRBJ1-2; 11 bases are a match to TRBD1. Germline loops: CDR1 MNHNY, CDR2 SVGAGI (reference sequence). The CDR3 length is 16 residues. J lost 4 bases, V lost 6 bases, and 10 bases had no gene match. Here the CDR3 DNA reads TGTGCCAGCAGACCCACCGGGACAGGGGGGGGCTATGGCTACACCTTC. This sequence encodes CASRPTGTGGGYGYTF.

The chain employs TRBV15 and TRBJ2-1; TRBD1 matches 7 bases. CDR3 length: 15 residues. Germline V gene lookup returns CDR1 LNHNV and CDR2 YYDKDF (reference sequence). The V and J ends lost 2 bases and 6 bases, in that order; junction bases with no gene match: 7. The CDR3: CATSRFSQGTNEQFF. The CDR3 DNA reads TGTGCCACCAGCAGATTCTCACAGGGGACCAATGAGCAGTTCTTC.

The chain uses TRBV5-5 and TRBJ2-5; D may be TRBD1 (6 bases). Germline CDR1 SGHKS, CDR2 YYEKEE (reference sequence). V was pared by 4 bases and J by 2 bases, with 12 bases between. The CDR3 loop spans 14 amino acids. The CDR3 sequence: CASSDPRGQETQYF. DNA for the CDR3: TGTGCCAGCAGCGACCCGAGGGGGCAAGAGACCCAGTACTTC.

This clone was counted a few times. Other DNA sequences of this sample code for an identical CDR3. The chain joins TRBV29-1 to TRBJ1-5; 8 positions agree with TRBD1. The CDR3 covers 13 residues. The germline V gene encodes CDR1 SQVTM and CDR2 ANQGSEA. Unmatched junction bases numbered 5, after V lost 4 bases and J lost 6 bases. The CDR3 sequence: CSVATGVGQPQHF. In DNA, the CDR3 is TGCAGCGTTGCGACAGGGGTTGGTCAGCCCCAGCATTTT. Using reference TRBV29-1 and TRBJ1-5 for the parts outside the CDR3, the full variable domain is SAVISQKPSRDICQRGTSLTIQCQVDSQVTMMFWYRQQPGQSLTLIATANQGSEATYESGFVIDKFPISRPNLTFSTLTVSNMSPEDSSIYLCSVATGVGQPQHFGDGTRLSIL.

The V and J genes are TRBV7-2 and TRBJ1-1; D gene unclear. This CDR3 is 15 amino acids long. The ends were cut back, 1 base at V and 4 bases at J, with 13 bases in the middle. Germline V gene lookup returns CDR1 SGHTA and CDR2 FQGNSA. The CDR3 reads CASSLVRGYTTEAFF. The CDR3 DNA reads TGTGCCAGCAGCTTAGTTCGAGGCTATACCACTGAAGCTTTCTTT.

The V gene is TRBV14, the J gene TRBJ1-2; D is perhaps TRBD1 (6 bases). Trimming took off 2 bases at V and 5 bases at J, with 24 bases between the two ends. The CDR3 has 18 residues. Germline V lookup: CDR1 SGHDN, CDR2 FVKESK. CDR3 in amino acids: CASSQQERWTVLRYGYTF. The DNA for the CDR3 is TGTGCCAGCAGCCAACAAGAGCGCTGGACAGTGCTACGGTATGGCTACACCTTC.

This clone showed up just a few times. Additional DNA sequences in this sample encode the identical CDR3. This chain joins TRBV3-1 (or the pseudogene TRBV3-2) and TRBJ2-2; D gene unclear. The germline V gene has CDR1 LGHDT and CDR2 YNNKEL (reference sequence). This CDR3 region has 16 residues. With 3 bases removed from V and 1 base from J, the gap between germline ends came to 12 bases. The DNA of the CDR3 is TGTGCCAGCAGCCAGCGGCGGAAAAAGAACACCGGGGAGCTGTTTTTT. Translating gives CASSQRRKKNTGELFF.

The table lists this clone with a count of one. The chain couples TRBV19 to TRBJ2-5, with TRBD2 identical over 7 bases. Germline loops: CDR1 LNHDA, CDR2 SQIVND (reference sequence). Trimming took 3 bases from V and 2 from J; bases not matched to a gene: 9. The CDR3 spans 16 residues. The CDR3 region has the DNA TGTGCCAGTAGTATTTTTTCGCGGGGGTTACAAGAGACCCAGTACTTC. Protein: CASSIFSRGLQETQYF.

The chain carries TRBV27 and TRBJ1-1, with 8 bases matching TRBD1. Germline CDR1 reads MNHEY; CDR2 reads SMNVEV (reference sequence). The CDR3 length is 14 residues. V dropped 7 bases and J dropped 2; count of bases not matched to a gene: 6. In DNA, the CDR3 is TGTGCCAGCACTACAGGGGGGCCTAACACTGAAGCTTTCTTT. Amino acids: CASTTGGPNTEAFF.

This sequence joins TRBV29-1 and TRBJ2-5; 9 nucleotides match TRBD2. V shed 6 bases and J 1 base; nucleotides not matched to a gene: 9. This CDR3 comprises 15 residues. CDR1 is SQVTM, CDR2 ANQGSEA, per germline. The CDR3 DNA reads as TGCAGCGTCGTGGTTCTAGCGGGGCTCCAAGAGACCCAGTACTTC. Protein: CSVVVLAGLQETQYF. Full variable domain (outside the CDR3, taken from reference TRBV29-1 and TRBJ2-5): SAVISQKPSRDICQRGTSLTIQCQVDSQVTMMFWYRQQPGQSLTLIATANQGSEATYESGFVIDKFPISRPNLTFSTLTVSNMSPEDSSIYLCSVVVLAGLQETQYFGPGTRLLVL.